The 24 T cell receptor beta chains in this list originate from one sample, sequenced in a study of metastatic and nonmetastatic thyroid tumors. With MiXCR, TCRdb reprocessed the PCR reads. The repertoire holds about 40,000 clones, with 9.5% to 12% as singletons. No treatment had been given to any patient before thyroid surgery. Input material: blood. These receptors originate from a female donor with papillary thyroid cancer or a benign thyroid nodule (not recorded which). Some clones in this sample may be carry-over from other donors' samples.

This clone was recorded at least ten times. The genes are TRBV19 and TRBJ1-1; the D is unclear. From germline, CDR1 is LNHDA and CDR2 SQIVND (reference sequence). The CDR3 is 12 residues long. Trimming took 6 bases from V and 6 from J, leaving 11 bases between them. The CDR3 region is CASSLTSAEAFF. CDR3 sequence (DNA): TGTGCCAGTAGCCTAACAAGCGCTGAAGCTTTCTTT.

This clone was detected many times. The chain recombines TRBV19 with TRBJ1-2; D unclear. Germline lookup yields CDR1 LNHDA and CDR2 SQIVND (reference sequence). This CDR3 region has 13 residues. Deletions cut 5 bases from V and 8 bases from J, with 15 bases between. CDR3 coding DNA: TGTGCCAGTAGTGTCCAAATGACACGGGGCTACACCTTC. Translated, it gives CASSVQMTRGYTF.

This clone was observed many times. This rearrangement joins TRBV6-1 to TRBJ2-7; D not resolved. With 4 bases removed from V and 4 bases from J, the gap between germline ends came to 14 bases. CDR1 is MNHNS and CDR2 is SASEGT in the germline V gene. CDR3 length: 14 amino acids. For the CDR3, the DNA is TGTGCCAGCAGTGGTGAGAGCGATTGGTACGAGCAGTACTTC. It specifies CASSGESDWYEQYF.

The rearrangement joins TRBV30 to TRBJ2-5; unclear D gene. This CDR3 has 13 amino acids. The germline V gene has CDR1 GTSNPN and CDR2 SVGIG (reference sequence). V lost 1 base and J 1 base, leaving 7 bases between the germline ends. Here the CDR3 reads CAWSGESQETQYF. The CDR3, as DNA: TGTGCCTGGAGTGGCGAAAGCCAAGAGACCCAGTACTTC.

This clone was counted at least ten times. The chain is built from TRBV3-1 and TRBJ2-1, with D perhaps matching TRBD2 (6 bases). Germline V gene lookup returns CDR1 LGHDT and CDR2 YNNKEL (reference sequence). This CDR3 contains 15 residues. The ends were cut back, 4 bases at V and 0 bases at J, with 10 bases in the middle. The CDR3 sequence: CASSLSGSSYNEQFF. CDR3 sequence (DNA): TGTGCCAGCAGCCTTAGCGGATCCTCCTACAATGAGCAGTTCTTC.

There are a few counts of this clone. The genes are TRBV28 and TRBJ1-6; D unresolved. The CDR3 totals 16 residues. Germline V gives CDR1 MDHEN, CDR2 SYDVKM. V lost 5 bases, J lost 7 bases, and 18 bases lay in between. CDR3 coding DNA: TGTGCCAGCAGTCTCACGGGAGCCTCGGAAAATTCACCCCTCCACTTT. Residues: CASSLTGASENSPLHF.

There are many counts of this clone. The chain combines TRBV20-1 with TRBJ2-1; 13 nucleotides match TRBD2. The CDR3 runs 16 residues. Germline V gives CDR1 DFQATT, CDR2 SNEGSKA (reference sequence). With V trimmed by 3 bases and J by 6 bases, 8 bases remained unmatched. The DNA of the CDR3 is TGCAGTGCTAGCGCTCCTACTAGCGGGGGGGGCAATGAGCAGTTCTTC. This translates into CSASAPTSGGGNEQFF.

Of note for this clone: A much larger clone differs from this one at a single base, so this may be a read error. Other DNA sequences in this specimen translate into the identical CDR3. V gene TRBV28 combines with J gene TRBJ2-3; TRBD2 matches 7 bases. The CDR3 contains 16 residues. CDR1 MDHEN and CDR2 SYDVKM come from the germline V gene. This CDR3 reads CASSSPRGRSTDTQYF. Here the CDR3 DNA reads TGTGCCAGCAGTTCTCCGCGGGGGAGAAGCACGGATACGCAGTATTTT.

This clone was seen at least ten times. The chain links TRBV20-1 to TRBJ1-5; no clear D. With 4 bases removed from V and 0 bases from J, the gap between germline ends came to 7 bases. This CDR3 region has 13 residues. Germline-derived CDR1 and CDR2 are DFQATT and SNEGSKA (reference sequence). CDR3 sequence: CSATTDSNQPQHF. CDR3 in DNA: TGCAGTGCTACTACGGATAGCAATCAGCCCCAGCATTTT.

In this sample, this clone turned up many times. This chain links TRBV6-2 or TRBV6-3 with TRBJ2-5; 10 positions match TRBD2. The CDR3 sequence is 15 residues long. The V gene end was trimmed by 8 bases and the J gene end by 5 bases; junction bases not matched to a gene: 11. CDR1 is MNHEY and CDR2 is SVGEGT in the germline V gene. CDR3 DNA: TGTGCCAGCGATAAATCCAATAGCGGGAGGGAGACCCAGTACTTC. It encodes CASDKSNSGRETQYF.

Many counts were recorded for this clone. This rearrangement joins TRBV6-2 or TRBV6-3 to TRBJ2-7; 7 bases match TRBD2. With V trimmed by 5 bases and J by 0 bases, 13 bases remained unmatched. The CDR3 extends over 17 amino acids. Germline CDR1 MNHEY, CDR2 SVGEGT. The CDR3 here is CASSIPSTSASSYEQYF. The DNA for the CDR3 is TGTGCCAGCAGTATCCCCTCTACTAGCGCTAGCTCCTACGAGCAGTACTTC.

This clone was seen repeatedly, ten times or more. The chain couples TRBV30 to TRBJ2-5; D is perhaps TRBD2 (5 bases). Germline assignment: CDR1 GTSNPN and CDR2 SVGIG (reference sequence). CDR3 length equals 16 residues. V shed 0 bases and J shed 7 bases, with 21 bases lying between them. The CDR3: CAWSVYGLAAEGTQYF. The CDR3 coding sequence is TGTGCCTGGAGTGTTTACGGGCTAGCAGCCGAGGGGACCCAGTACTTC.

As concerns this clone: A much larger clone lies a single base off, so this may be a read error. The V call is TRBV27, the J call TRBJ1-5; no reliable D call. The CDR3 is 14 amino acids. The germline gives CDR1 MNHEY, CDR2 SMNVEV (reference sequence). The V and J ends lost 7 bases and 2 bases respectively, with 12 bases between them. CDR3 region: CASIPGAGNQPQHF. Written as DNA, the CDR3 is TGTGCCAGCATCCCGGGTGCAGGCAATCAGCCCCAGCATTTT.

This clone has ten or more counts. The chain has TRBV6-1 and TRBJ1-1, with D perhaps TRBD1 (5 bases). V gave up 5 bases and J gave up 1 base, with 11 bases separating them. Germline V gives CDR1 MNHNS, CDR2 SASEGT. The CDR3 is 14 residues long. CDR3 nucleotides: TGTGCCAGCAGTTTAGGGGTCCAGAACACTGAAGCTTTCTTT. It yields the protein CASSLGVQNTEAFF.

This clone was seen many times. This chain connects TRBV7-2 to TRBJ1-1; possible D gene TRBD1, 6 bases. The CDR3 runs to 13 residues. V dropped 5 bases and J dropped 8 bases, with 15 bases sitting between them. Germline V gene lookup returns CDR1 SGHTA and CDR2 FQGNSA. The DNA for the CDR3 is TGTGCCAGCAGCCCCCGGACAGCTCAGGAAGCTTTCTTT. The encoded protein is CASSPRTAQEAFF.

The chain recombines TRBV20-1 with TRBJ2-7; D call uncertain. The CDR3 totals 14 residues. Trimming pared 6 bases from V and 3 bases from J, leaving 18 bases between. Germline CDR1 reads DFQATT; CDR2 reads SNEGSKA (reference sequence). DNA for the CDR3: TGCAGTGCCGTCCCGGACCCTGGCAGCTACGAGCAGTACTTC. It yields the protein CSAVPDPGSYEQYF.

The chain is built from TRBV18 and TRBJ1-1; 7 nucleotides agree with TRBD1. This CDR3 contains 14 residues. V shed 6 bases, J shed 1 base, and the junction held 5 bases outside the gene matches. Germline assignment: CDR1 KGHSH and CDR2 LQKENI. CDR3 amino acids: CASSLQGRNTEAFF. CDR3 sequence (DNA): TGTGCCAGCTCCCTACAGGGGAGGAACACTGAAGCTTTCTTT.

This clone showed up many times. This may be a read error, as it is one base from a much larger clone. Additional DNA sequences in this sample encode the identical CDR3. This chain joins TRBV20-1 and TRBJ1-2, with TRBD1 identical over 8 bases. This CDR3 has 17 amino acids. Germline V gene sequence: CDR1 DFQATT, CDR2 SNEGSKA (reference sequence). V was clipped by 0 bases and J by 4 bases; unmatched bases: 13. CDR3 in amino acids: CSARDRQGSTGGYGYTF. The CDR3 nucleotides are TGCAGTGCTAGAGATCGACAGGGGTCTACTGGAGGCTATGGCTACACCTTC.

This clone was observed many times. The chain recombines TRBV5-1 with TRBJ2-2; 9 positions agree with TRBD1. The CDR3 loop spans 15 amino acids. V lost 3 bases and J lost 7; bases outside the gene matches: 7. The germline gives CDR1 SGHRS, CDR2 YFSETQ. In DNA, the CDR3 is TGCGCCAGCAGCTCCCAAGGACAGGGGATCGGGGAGCTGTTTTTT. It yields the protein CASSSQGQGIGELFF.

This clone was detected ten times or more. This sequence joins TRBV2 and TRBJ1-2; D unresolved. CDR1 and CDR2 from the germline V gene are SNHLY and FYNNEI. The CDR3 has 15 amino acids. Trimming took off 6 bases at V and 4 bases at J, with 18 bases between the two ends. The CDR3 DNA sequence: TGTGCCAGCAGGCGTGAGAGCCAGGTCCTCTATGGCTACACCTTC. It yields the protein CASRRESQVLYGYTF.

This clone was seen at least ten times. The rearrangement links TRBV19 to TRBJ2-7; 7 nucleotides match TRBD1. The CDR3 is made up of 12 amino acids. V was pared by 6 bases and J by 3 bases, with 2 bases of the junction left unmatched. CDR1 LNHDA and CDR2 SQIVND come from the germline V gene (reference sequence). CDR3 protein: CASRGQSYEQYF. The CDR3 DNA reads TGTGCCAGTAGGGGACAGAGCTACGAGCAGTACTTC. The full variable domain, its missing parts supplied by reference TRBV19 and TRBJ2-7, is DGGITQSPKYLFRKEGQNVTLSCEQNLNHDAMYWYRQDPGQGLRLIYYSQIVNDFQKGDIAEGYSVSREKKESFPLTVTSAQKNPTAFYLCASRGQSYEQYFGPGTRLTVT.

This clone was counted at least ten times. The CDR3 loop reads CASRDGLAGVDTQYF. The CDR3 DNA is TGTGCCAGCCGAGACGGACTAGCGGGAGTTGATACGCAGTATTTT. J is TRBJ2-3 and V is TRBV5-8; 13 bases match TRBD2. The CDR3 totals 15 residues. Losses at the gene ends were 7 bases for V and 6 bases for J; bases not matched to a gene: 8. CDR1 and CDR2 (germline): SGHTS, YDEGEE. The full variable domain, rest sourced from reference TRBV5-8 and TRBJ2-3, is EAGVTQSPTHLIKTRGQQATLRCSPISGHTSVYWYQQALGLGLQFLLWYDEGEERNRGNFPPRFSGRQFPNYSSELNVNALELEDSALYLCASRDGLAGVDTQYFGPGTRLTVL.

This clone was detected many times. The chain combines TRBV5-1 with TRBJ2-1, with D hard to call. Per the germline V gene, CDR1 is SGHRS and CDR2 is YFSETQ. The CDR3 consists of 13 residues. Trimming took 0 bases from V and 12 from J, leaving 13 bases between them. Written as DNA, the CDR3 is TGCGCCAGCAGCTTGGGTGTGGGAAATTCGCAGTTCTTC. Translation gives CASSLGVGNSQFF.

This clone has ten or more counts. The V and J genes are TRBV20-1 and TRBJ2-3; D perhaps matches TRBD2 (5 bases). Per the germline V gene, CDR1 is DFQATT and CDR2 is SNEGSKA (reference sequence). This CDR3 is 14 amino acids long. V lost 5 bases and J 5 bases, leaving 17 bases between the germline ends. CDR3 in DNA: TGCAGTGCTCTAAGCGGTCTCCCTGGAGATACGCAGTATTTT. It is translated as CSALSGLPGDTQYF.